The 28 T cell receptor beta chains below come from one sample, sequenced in a study of T cell clonotyping in hematopoietic cell transplantation (dated by TCRdb to the early 2020s). To prepare the library, the immunoSEQ multiplex PCR assay was applied. The table comes from immuneACCESS by way of TCRdb, which keeps in-frame sequences with V and J called. Part of the clones is missing from these tables; in studies checked, under half for an unresolved V gene and the rest for unknown reasons. The sample table holds 16,000 or so clones, of which 93% were seen once. The ten largest account for about 2% of the sample. The label giving this sample's time point can be read as: recipient sample about 28 days before transplant, after cytoreduction. The material was peripheral blood mononuclear cells, obtained before stem cell transplant. All receptors come from a man between 18 and 29 years old with biphenotypic leukemia. Some clones in this sample may be carry-over from other donors' samples.

The V and J genes are TRBV30 and TRBJ1-5, with 8 bases that match TRBD1. Germline V lookup: CDR1 GTSNPN, CDR2 SVGIG (reference sequence). The CDR3 covers 15 residues. The junction had 7 bases not matched to a gene; V was cut back by 1 base and J by 5 bases. The CDR3: CAWSGRGRGDQPQHF. The CDR3, as DNA: TGTGCCTGGAGTGGCAGGGGGCGAGGGGATCAGCCCCAGCATTTT.

V usage is TRBV5-1 and J usage is TRBJ2-3; D gene unclear. The ends were cut back, 5 bases at V and 5 bases at J, with 15 bases in the middle. The CDR3 is 14 residues long. Germline V gene sequence: CDR1 SGHRS, CDR2 YFSETQ. This CDR3 is CASRRTAVGDTQYF. CDR3 coding DNA: TGCGCCAGCAGGAGGACGGCCGTGGGAGATACGCAGTATTTT. The full variable domain, its missing parts supplied by reference TRBV5-1 and TRBJ2-3, is KAGVTQTPRYLIKTRGQQVTLSCSPISGHRSVSWYQQTPGQGLQFLFEYFSETQRNKGNFPGRFSGRQFSNSRSEMNVSTLELGDSALYLCASRRTAVGDTQYFGPGTRLTVL.

V is TRBV7-9 and J is TRBJ1-1; D is ambiguous. V gave up 1 base and J gave up 5 bases, with 8 bases separating them. The CDR3 loop spans 13 amino acids. Germline V gives CDR1 SEHNR, CDR2 FQNEAQ (reference sequence). CDR3 loop: CASSLVKGTEAFF. In nucleotides, the CDR3 is TGTGCCAGCAGCTTAGTTAAAGGAACTGAAGCTTTCTTT.

This clone was detected once. The chain links TRBV28 to TRBJ2-5; TRBD1 matches 9 bases. With 7 bases clipped from V and 4 bases from J, the junction kept 4 bases outside the gene matches. In germline, CDR1 is MDHEN, CDR2 SYDVKM. This CDR3 region has 13 residues. CDR3 in amino acids: CASTLGQGETQYF. In DNA form, the CDR3 reads TGTGCCAGCACCCTGGGACAGGGAGAGACCCAGTACTTC. The full variable domain, in which reference TRBV28 and TRBJ2-5 provide the parts outside the CDR3, is DVKVTQSSRYLVKRTGEKVFLECVQDMDHENMFWYRQDPGLGLRLIYFSYDVKMKEKGDIPEGYSVSREKKERFSLILESASTNQTSMYLCASTLGQGETQYFGPGTRLLVL.

J is TRBJ2-3 and V is TRBV10-1, with 11 bases aligning to TRBD2. The trim removed 6 bases at V and 3 bases at J, leaving 5 bases unmatched. This CDR3 is built from 15 residues. Per the germline V gene, CDR1 is WNHNN and CDR2 is SYGVQD (reference sequence). CDR3 loop: CASSLAGGSTDTQYF. The CDR3 DNA is TGCGCCAGCAGCCTAGCGGGGGGATCGACAGATACGCAGTATTTT.

The chain recombines TRBV14 with TRBJ2-7; D unclear. CDR3 length: 14 amino acids. V dropped 1 base and J dropped 4 bases, with 11 bases sitting between them. Germline values: CDR1 SGHDN, CDR2 FVKESK. The CDR3 sequence: CASSQGRTLYEQYF. The DNA of the CDR3 is TGTGCCAGCAGCCAAGGCCGGACCTTATACGAGCAGTACTTC.

This clone was seen just once. The rearrangement joins TRBV7-2 to TRBJ2-7; a possible D gene is TRBD1 (5 bases). Germline V gene sequence: CDR1 SGHTA, CDR2 FQGNSA. The CDR3 is 14 amino acids. V gave up 4 bases and J gave up 6 bases, with 16 bases separating them. Here the CDR3 DNA reads TGTGCCAGCAGCTACCAACACCAGGGTCCCGAGCAGTACTTC. Amino acid sequence: CASSYQHQGPEQYF.

The chain links TRBV4-3 to TRBJ1-1; D remains ambiguous. The CDR3 has 16 amino acids. Germline CDR1 and CDR2: LGHNA and YSLEER. Trimming removed 3 bases at V and 3 bases at J, with 17 bases between. CDR3 sequence reads: CASSHNPRVVDTEAFF. In nucleotides, the CDR3 is TGCGCCAGCAGCCATAACCCAAGGGTGGTAGACACTGAAGCTTTCTTT.

CDR3 amino acids: CASSPGRERTDTQYF. DNA for the CDR3: TGCGCCAGCAGCCCCGGAAGGGAGCGCACAGATACGCAGTATTTT. V is TRBV4-3 and J is TRBJ2-3; TRBD2 is a possible D gene (5 bases). Germline V gene sequence: CDR1 LGHNA, CDR2 YSLEER. CDR3 length: 15 amino acids. Deletions cut 4 bases from V and 1 base from J, with 12 bases between.

The chain carries TRBV6-5 and TRBJ1-2, with 8 positions matching TRBD1. The CDR3 is 15 residues long. Germline CDR1 reads MNHEY; CDR2 reads SVGAGI. With 0 bases clipped from V and 5 bases from J, the junction kept 5 bases outside the gene matches. The CDR3 DNA reads as TGTGCCAGCAGTTACTCGGGGACAGGCTTTTATGGCTACACCTTC. Encoded protein: CASSYSGTGFYGYTF.

The gene calls are TRBV5-4 and TRBJ1-1; D might be TRBD1 (5 bases). Germline-derived CDR1 and CDR2 are SGHNT and YYREEE (reference sequence). This CDR3 spans 13 amino acids. V lost 5 bases and J lost 0, with 8 bases in between. The CDR3 DNA reads TGTGCCAGCAGTCAGGGTATGAACACTGAAGCTTTCTTT. Translation: CASSQGMNTEAFF.

The V call is TRBV7-2, the J call TRBJ1-3, with D unresolved. Germline CDR1 is SGHTA and CDR2 is FQGNSA. Trimming removed 1 base from V and 1 base from J, with 5 bases in between. The CDR3 consists of 14 residues. This chain's CDR3 is CASSLEVSGNTIYF. CDR3 nucleotides: TGTGCCAGCAGCTTAGAGGTTTCTGGAAACACCATATATTTT.

V usage is TRBV5-4 and J usage is TRBJ2-3; D is unresolved. This CDR3 has 14 amino acids. Germline CDR1 SGHNT, CDR2 YYREEE (reference sequence). V lost 2 bases and J 0 bases, leaving 7 bases between the germline ends. The CDR3 bases are TGTGCCAGCAGCTTAGTAACTAGCACAGATACGCAGTATTTT. Its translation is CASSLVTSTDTQYF.

The rearrangement uses TRBV6-1 and TRBJ2-7; possibly TRBD1 for D (5 bases). The germline V and J ends were trimmed by 6 bases and 2 bases, with 14 bases remaining between them. Germline CDR1 MNHNS, CDR2 SASEGT. The CDR3 has 14 amino acids. The CDR3 here is CASRALRATYEQYF. CDR3 in DNA: TGTGCCAGCAGAGCACTCAGGGCTACCTACGAGCAGTACTTC.

In this sample, this clone turned up once. This chain connects TRBV2 to TRBJ1-5; D remains unclear. The CDR3 consists of 15 residues. The V and J ends lost 5 bases and 2 bases respectively, with 13 bases between them. Germline loops: CDR1 SNHLY, CDR2 FYNNEI. The CDR3 protein is CASSKVRGGNQPQHF. In DNA, the CDR3 is TGTGCCAGCAGTAAGGTCCGGGGAGGCAATCAGCCCCAGCATTTT.

The chain combines TRBV27 with TRBJ2-7; 12 bases are shared with TRBD1. CDR1 is MNHEY and CDR2 is SMNVEV in the germline V gene (reference sequence). CDR3 length: 15 amino acids. Losses at the gene ends were 5 bases for V and 3 bases for J; bases not matched to a gene: 5. CDR3 bases: TGTGCCAGCAGTAAAGGGACAGGGGGCCTCTACGAGCAGTACTTC. This codes for CASSKGTGGLYEQYF.

This chain links TRBV28 with TRBJ2-7, with 9 bases fitting TRBD1. This CDR3 is 15 amino acids long. Germline CDR1 is MDHEN and CDR2 is SYDVKM. The ends lost 4 bases at V and 2 bases at J; junction bases unmatched: 6. The CDR3 protein is CASSSPGQGTYEQYF. CDR3 sequence (DNA): TGTGCCAGCAGTTCCCCGGGACAGGGCACCTACGAGCAGTACTTC.

The V call is TRBV30, the J call TRBJ2-5, with D possibly TRBD2 on 5 matching bases. The CDR3 loop spans 14 amino acids. The germline V gene has CDR1 GTSNPN and CDR2 SVGIG (reference sequence). V was trimmed by 0 bases and J by 1 base, leaving 9 bases between them. For the CDR3, the DNA is TGTGCCTGGAGTGTAGGACTTATCCAAGAGACCCAGTACTTC. This codes for CAWSVGLIQETQYF.

The chain employs TRBV6-1 and TRBJ2-5; 11 bases are a match to TRBD2. Germline V gene data show CDR1 as MNHNS and CDR2 as SASEGT. V lost 4 bases to trimming and J lost 2 bases; unmatched junction nucleotides: 3. The CDR3 is 15 amino acids. CDR3 region: CASSVLAGAQETQYF. In nucleotides, the CDR3 is TGTGCCAGCAGTGTACTAGCGGGGGCGCAAGAGACCCAGTACTTC.

The V gene is TRBV6-1, the J gene TRBJ1-4, with 7 bases fitting TRBD1. The CDR3 has 14 residues. With 6 bases clipped from V and 4 bases from J, the junction kept 5 bases outside the gene matches. CDR1 and CDR2 from the germline V gene are MNHNS and SASEGT. CDR3 nucleotides: TGTGCCAGCAGAACGGGACAGATTAATGAAAAACTGTTTTTT. Its protein product is CASRTGQINEKLFF.

The J gene is TRBJ2-7, the V gene TRBV25-1; D is tentatively TRBD1 or TRBD2 (5 bases each). Trimming took 8 bases from V and 3 from J, leaving 8 bases between them. The CDR3 sequence is 11 residues long. Germline V gene sequence: CDR1 MGHDK, CDR2 SYGVNS. In DNA, the CDR3 is TGTGCCAGCGAGGGGTACTACGAGCAGTACTTC. It specifies CASEGYYEQYF.

V is TRBV5-1 and J is TRBJ2-7; no firm D call. The CDR3 totals 16 residues. The germline V gene encodes CDR1 SGHRS and CDR2 YFSETQ. Trimming removed 0 bases at V and 0 bases at J, with 13 bases between. The CDR3, as DNA: TGCGCCAGCAGCTTGGAGGGTAGTTCCTCCTCCTACGAGCAGTACTTC. This translates into CASSLEGSSSSYEQYF.

The chain is built from TRBV10-3 and TRBJ2-1, with D perhaps TRBD2 (6 bases). Trimming left V 4 bases short and J 6 bases short, with 13 bases between. Germline values: CDR1 ENHRY, CDR2 SYGVKD. This CDR3 is 14 amino acids long. CDR3 in DNA: TGTGCCATCAGTGCGGGGGAAGAGGGCAATGAGCAGTTCTTC. Translated, it gives CAISAGEEGNEQFF.

V usage is TRBV5-7 and J usage is TRBJ1-5; possibly TRBD1 for D (6 bases). TRBV5-7 is assigned to the ORF class and has an uncertain function. V was trimmed by 4 bases and J by 7 bases, leaving 9 bases between them. This CDR3 contains 12 residues. For the CDR3, the DNA is TGTGCCAGCAGCCGGGGGGGCCAGCCCCAGCATTTT. Translated: CASSRGGQPQHF.

Only one count was recorded for this clone. This chain joins TRBV29-1 and TRBJ2-2; D gene uncertain. CDR3 length: 14 residues. Germline V gene data show CDR1 as SQVTM and CDR2 as ANQGSEA. Trimming left V 6 bases short and J 0 bases short, with 11 bases between. CDR3 amino acids: CSVRRFANTGELFF. CDR3 sequence (DNA): TGCAGCGTCCGACGGTTCGCGAACACCGGGGAGCTGTTTTTT.

This chain joins TRBV19 and TRBJ1-5; D unclear. V shed 7 bases and J shed 2 bases, with 12 bases lying between them. The CDR3 length is 14 residues. Germline V gene sequence: CDR1 LNHDA, CDR2 SQIVND (reference sequence). The CDR3 DNA reads TGTGCCAGTAAGCGAGGAGTAGGCAATCAGCCCCAGCATTTT. It specifies CASKRGVGNQPQHF.

V gene TRBV30 combines with J gene TRBJ2-1; 10 bases fit TRBD2. Germline V lookup: CDR1 GTSNPN, CDR2 SVGIG (reference sequence). V gave up 3 bases and J gave up 8 bases; unmatched junction bases: 10. The CDR3 consists of 15 residues. The CDR3 protein is CAWRTSGAVIDEQFF. The DNA of the CDR3 is TGTGCCTGGAGAACTAGCGGGGCCGTCATCGATGAGCAGTTCTTC.

The chain is built from TRBV4-3 and TRBJ2-7; 12 bases agree with TRBD2. The CDR3 contains 15 residues. The V and J ends lost 0 bases and 4 bases, in that order; junction bases with no gene match: 1. The germline gives CDR1 LGHNA, CDR2 YSLEER. The CDR3 here is CASSQDLAGGYEQYF. CDR3 bases: TGCGCCAGCAGCCAAGATCTAGCGGGGGGGTACGAGCAGTACTTC.